One and the same sample provided the 20 T cell receptor beta chains below, sequenced in a study of blood T cell repertoires in COVID-19. Profiled with immunoSEQ multiplex PCR; TCRdb holds only in-frame clones, not every one. The table includes tens of thousands of clones, approximately 86% detected once. Sequencing input: peripheral blood. The receptors here all came from a man in his fifties with acute or convalescent COVID-19.

This chain uses TRBV5-1 with TRBJ2-7; no firm D call. Trimming stripped 1 base from V and 3 bases from J, with 8 bases between. Germline CDR1 SGHRS, CDR2 YFSETQ. The CDR3 runs 13 residues. The CDR3 reads CASSLTAYYEQYF. The CDR3 region has the DNA TGCGCCAGCAGCTTGACAGCCTACTACGAGCAGTACTTC. Based on the CDR3 plus reference TRBV5-1 and TRBJ2-7, the full variable domain is KAGVTQTPRYLIKTRGQQVTLSCSPISGHRSVSWYQQTPGQGLQFLFEYFSETQRNKGNFPGRFSGRQFSNSRSEMNVSTLELGDSALYLCASSLTAYYEQYFGPGTRLTVT.

This clone was detected only once. CDR3 sequence reads: CASSRQGDQPQHF. CDR3 bases: TGTGCCAGCAGCCGACAGGGGGATCAGCCCCAGCATTTT. The V gene is TRBV3-1 (or the pseudogene TRBV3-2), the J gene TRBJ1-5; TRBD1 agrees at 9 bases. Unmatched junction bases numbered 0, after V lost 4 bases and J lost 5 bases. The CDR3 spans 13 residues. The germline CDR1 and CDR2 sequences are LGHDT and YNNKEL (reference sequence).

This clone was detected ten times or more. The CDR3 coding sequence is TGTGCCAGCAGCTCATCTTGGCACACTGAAGCTTTCTTT. It translates to CASSSSWHTEAFF. The V gene is TRBV9, the J gene TRBJ1-1; D ambiguous. Germline V CDR1 and CDR2: SGDLS, YYNGEE. Trimming removed 4 bases from V and 3 bases from J, with 10 bases in between. The length of the CDR3 is 13 residues.

V and J are TRBV24-1 and TRBJ2-3; 10 bases fit TRBD1. Unmatched junction bases numbered 14, after V lost 3 bases and J lost 6 bases. The length of the CDR3 is 18 residues. Germline lookup yields CDR1 KGHDR and CDR2 SFDVKD. CDR3 in amino acids: CATSDPGQGGTFGDTQYF. The CDR3 coding sequence is TGTGCCACCAGTGATCCAGGACAGGGGGGAACCTTTGGGGATACGCAGTATTTT.

V usage is TRBV4-1 and J usage is TRBJ2-4; D perhaps matches TRBD1 (5 bases). V lost 2 bases to trimming and J lost 0 bases, with 17 bases between them. The CDR3 is 18 residues long. Per the germline V gene, CDR1 is MGHRA and CDR2 is YSYEKL. As DNA, the CDR3 is TGCGCCAGCAGCCAATTTCTGGGCACAGGTGTAGCCAAAAACATTCAGTACTTC. Amino acid sequence: CASSQFLGTGVAKNIQYF.

This chain links TRBV5-4 with TRBJ2-3, with a weak D call TRBD2 (5 bases). This CDR3 is 16 amino acids long. V lost 4 bases and J 1 base, leaving 16 bases between the germline ends. Germline V gene lookup returns CDR1 SGHNT and CDR2 YYREEE (reference sequence). The CDR3 sequence: CASSPRSRTGTDTQYF. Here the CDR3 DNA reads TGTGCCAGCAGCCCCCGATCGAGGACTGGCACAGATACGCAGTATTTT.

The V call is TRBV6-1, the J call TRBJ2-2, with TRBD1 as a possible D gene (6 bases). The CDR3 spans 14 residues. Germline CDR1 and CDR2: MNHNS and SASEGT. V lost 2 bases to trimming and J lost 9 bases, with 13 bases between them. CDR3 DNA sequence: TGTGCCAGCAGTGAACTAGGGGGTCCTCGGGAGCTGTTTTTT. Translation gives CASSELGGPRELFF.

The rearrangement joins TRBV5-1 to TRBJ1-4; D may be TRBD1 (5 bases). The CDR3 extends over 17 amino acids. V lost 1 base, J lost 5 bases, and 18 bases lay in between. The V gene's germline CDR1 is SGHRS and CDR2 YFSETQ. As DNA, the CDR3 is TGCGCCAGCAGCTTGCTTGGAGGGGCATTTGTGAATGAAAAACTGTTTTTT. Translating gives CASSLLGGAFVNEKLFF. The entire variable domain, with the rest obtained from reference TRBV5-1 and TRBJ1-4, is as follows: KAGVTQTPRYLIKTRGQQVTLSCSPISGHRSVSWYQQTPGQGLQFLFEYFSETQRNKGNFPGRFSGRQFSNSRSEMNVSTLELGDSALYLCASSLLGGAFVNEKLFFGSGTQLSVL.

This chain uses TRBV11-2 with TRBJ2-5; possibly TRBD2 for D (6 bases). Germline CDR1 and CDR2: SGHAT and FQNNGV. V was shortened by 5 bases and J by 4 bases, with 11 bases between the two germline ends. This CDR3 has 13 amino acids. DNA of the CDR3: TGTGCCAGCAGCCGGGACTGGGGAGAGACCCAGTACTTC. As protein: CASSRDWGETQYF.

The rearrangement uses TRBV5-1 and TRBJ2-1, with a possible D match to TRBD1 (6 bases). Trimming took off 4 bases at V and 9 bases at J, with 11 bases between the two ends. This CDR3 has 12 amino acids. The germline CDR1 and CDR2 sequences are SGHRS and YFSETQ. The CDR3 bases are TGCGCCAGCAGCGCCAACAGGGTTGAGCAGTTCTTC. Protein sequence: CASSANRVEQFF. Full variable domain (missing parts from reference TRBV5-1 and TRBJ2-1): KAGVTQTPRYLIKTRGQQVTLSCSPISGHRSVSWYQQTPGQGLQFLFEYFSETQRNKGNFPGRFSGRQFSNSRSEMNVSTLELGDSALYLCASSANRVEQFFGPGTRLTVL.

The V and J genes are TRBV6-5 and TRBJ2-7, with 10 bases identical to TRBD1. This CDR3 comprises 15 residues. The V segment lost 5 bases and the J segment 2 bases; nucleotides outside the gene matches: 6. Germline CDR1 is MNHEY and CDR2 is SVGAGI. CDR3: CASSLTGTGAYEQYF. CDR3 in DNA: TGTGCCAGCAGTCTCACCGGGACAGGGGCCTACGAGCAGTACTTC.

This clone was counted a few times. This rearrangement joins TRBV24-1 to TRBJ1-2; 7 bases line up with TRBD1. The CDR3 covers 14 residues. The germline V gene encodes CDR1 KGHDR and CDR2 SFDVKD. The junction had 11 bases not matched to a gene; V was cut back by 10 bases and J by 4 bases. CDR3 amino acids: CATSGTDILYGYTF. DNA for the CDR3: TGTGCCACTAGCGGGACAGATATTCTCTATGGCTACACCTTC.

This chain links TRBV12-3 or TRBV12-4 with TRBJ1-2; D uncertain. The CDR3 runs to 13 residues. V was pared by 5 bases and J by 7 bases, with 14 bases between. The CDR3 DNA reads as TGTGCCAGCAGTCCCCAGGCACGGGGTGGCTACACCTTC. Protein: CASSPQARGGYTF.

The J gene is TRBJ1-1, the V gene TRBV30, with 9 nucleotides matching TRBD1. The trim removed 3 bases at V and 1 base at J, leaving 3 bases unmatched. This CDR3 has 14 amino acids. Germline V gives CDR1 GTSNPN, CDR2 SVGIG (reference sequence). CDR3 in amino acids: CAWRAGQGNTEAFF. The CDR3 DNA is TGTGCCTGGAGGGCGGGACAGGGGAACACTGAAGCTTTCTTT. The complete variable domain, with remaining parts taken from reference TRBV30 and TRBJ1-1, reads SQTIHQWPATLVQPVGSPLSLECTVEGTSNPNLYWYRQAAGRGLQLLFYSVGIGQISSEVPQNLSASRPQDRQFILSSKKLLLSDSGFYLCAWRAGQGNTEAFFGQGTRLTVV.

V gene TRBV10-3 combines with J gene TRBJ2-7; 10 bases are a match to TRBD1. Germline lookup yields CDR1 ENHRY and CDR2 SYGVKD. The CDR3 is 16 residues long. Unmatched junction bases numbered 14, after V lost 6 bases and J lost 6 bases. CDR3 loop: CAISEGPGQGILEQYF. The CDR3 DNA reads TGTGCCATCAGCGAGGGCCCGGGACAGGGGATACTCGAGCAGTACTTC.

This chain uses TRBV19 with TRBJ1-2, with 7 bases lining up with TRBD1. The CDR3 runs 13 residues. The V gene's germline CDR1 is LNHDA and CDR2 SQIVND (reference sequence). The J segment lost 7 bases and the V segment lost 3 bases, leaving 5 bases of the junction unmatched. The CDR3 bases are TGTGCCAGTAGTATGGAGGGGGCCAGTGGCTACACCTTC. It encodes CASSMEGASGYTF. Variable domain in full (rest from reference TRBV19 and TRBJ1-2): DGGITQSPKYLFRKEGQNVTLSCEQNLNHDAMYWYRQDPGQGLRLIYYSQIVNDFQKGDIAEGYSVSREKKESFPLTVTSAQKNPTAFYLCASSMEGASGYTFGSGTRLTVV.

The CDR3, as DNA: TGCGCCAGCAGTAGGACAGGTAACACCTACGAGCAGTACTTC. It translates to CASSRTGNTYEQYF. The V and J genes are TRBV10-1 and TRBJ2-7; 7 positions match TRBD1. The CDR3 loop spans 14 amino acids. After removal of 5 bases from V and 2 bases from J, the junction contained 6 bases not matched to a gene. Germline V CDR1 and CDR2: WNHNN, SYGVQD (reference sequence).

The chain carries TRBV10-2 and TRBJ2-3; 9 positions match TRBD2. CDR1 and CDR2 from the germline V gene are WSHSY and SAAADI. With V trimmed by 10 bases and J by 4 bases, 9 bases remained unmatched. The length of the CDR3 is 14 residues. CDR3 sequence (DNA): TGCGCCACCAAACTAGCGGGCAGCGCAGATACGCAGTATTTT. It is translated as CATKLAGSADTQYF.

The chain has TRBV5-1 and TRBJ2-2; a weak D match, TRBD2 (7 bases). CDR1 and CDR2 from the germline V gene are SGHRS and YFSETQ. This CDR3 has 14 residues. Trimming cost V 6 bases and J 1 base, with 10 bases left between them. The CDR3 sequence: CASTGGQNTGELFF. The CDR3 DNA sequence: TGCGCCAGCACCGGGGGGCAGAACACCGGGGAGCTGTTTTTT.

V and J are TRBV28 and TRBJ1-3, with D possibly being TRBD1 (6 bases). The CDR3 has 11 residues. Trimming left V 6 bases short and J 13 bases short, with 13 bases between. Looked up from germline, CDR1 is MDHEN and CDR2 is SYDVKM. The CDR3 region is CASSLGALIYF. The DNA of the CDR3 is TGTGCCAGCAGCCTGGGGGCCCTAATATATTTT.